The 24 T cell receptor beta chains in this list originate from one sample, sequenced in a study of blood T cell repertoires in COVID-19. Method: immunoSEQ multiplex PCR; TCRdb's copy keeps in-frame clones and lacks some. The sample has about 14,000 clones; around 69% are singletons. Sequenced: peripheral blood. The receptor set was obtained from a boy between 2 and 10 years old with active or convalescent COVID-19.

The rearrangement links TRBV21-1 to TRBJ2-7; the D call in the table, TRBD2, was not verified against the DNA. TRBV21-1 counts as a pseudogene. This CDR3 spans 19 amino acids. The CDR3 coding sequence is TGTGCCAGCAGCAAAGGTACTGGGACTTGGTGGAGGGTCCTGTCGAGGCAGTACGTC. It yields the protein CASSKGTGTWWRVLSRQYV.

Only a few counts were recorded for this clone. The rearrangement uses TRBV7-2 and TRBJ1-3, with 12 bases that match TRBD1. The germline CDR1 and CDR2 sequences are SGHTA and FQGNSA. Trimming at V came to 0 bases and at J to 4 bases, leaving 4 bases not matched to a gene. The CDR3 covers 17 residues. CDR3 sequence: CASSLAGTGGAGNTIYF. DNA for the CDR3: TGTGCCAGCAGCTTAGCCGGGACAGGGGGCGCCGGAAACACCATATATTTT.

The V call is TRBV6-1, the J call TRBJ1-1; D is undetermined. Germline values: CDR1 MNHNS, CDR2 SASEGT. V was pared by 3 bases and J by 2 bases, with 10 bases between. The CDR3 loop spans 14 amino acids. CDR3 in DNA: TGTGCCAGCAGTGATCTTCGCGGAAACACTGAAGCTTTCTTT. Translating gives CASSDLRGNTEAFF.

J is TRBJ1-5 and V is TRBV7-2, with D maybe TRBD1 (6 bases). Germline V CDR1 and CDR2: SGHTA, FQGNSA. This CDR3 is 14 amino acids long. V lost 5 bases to trimming and J lost 7 bases, with 15 bases between them. CDR3 protein: CASSRNRAGQPQHF. DNA of the CDR3: TGTGCCAGCAGCCGTAACAGGGCCGGGCAGCCCCAGCATTTT. The full variable domain, with the rest looked up from reference TRBV7-2 and TRBJ1-5, is GAGVSQSPSNKVTEKGKDVELRCDPISGHTALYWYRQSLGQGLEFLIYFQGNSAPDKSGLPSDRFSAERTGGSVSTLTIQRTQQEDSAVYLCASSRNRAGQPQHFGDGTRLSIL.

The chain employs TRBV28 and TRBJ1-1, with D possibly matching TRBD1 (6 bases). CDR3 length equals 15 residues. The V gene lost 8 bases and the J gene lost 5 bases, with 21 bases spanning the gap. In germline, CDR1 is MDHEN, CDR2 SYDVKM. Here the CDR3 DNA reads TGTGCCAGCCGATCCTGGGGGGGGCGTGGGACTGAAGCTTTCTTT. Protein product: CASRSWGGRGTEAFF.

This chain links TRBV18 with TRBJ1-5; tentative D call: TRBD1 (6 bases). CDR1 and CDR2 from the germline V gene are KGHSH and LQKENI. The CDR3 loop spans 14 amino acids. The ends were cut back, 5 bases at V and 5 bases at J, with 13 bases in the middle. DNA of the CDR3: TGTGCCAGCTCATCCTACAGGGTCGATCAGCCCCAGCATTTT. It encodes CASSSYRVDQPQHF. The full variable domain, its missing parts supplied by reference TRBV18 and TRBJ1-5, is NAGVMQNPRHLVRRRGQEARLRCSPMKGHSHVYWYRQLPEEGLKFMVYLQKENIIDESGMPKERFSAEFPKEGPSILRIQQVVRGDSAAYFCASSSYRVDQPQHFGDGTRLSIL.

The chain carries TRBV9 and TRBJ2-5, with D hard to call. V was trimmed by 4 bases and J by 1 base, leaving 11 bases between them. Germline V gene sequence: CDR1 SGDLS, CDR2 YYNGEE. This CDR3 is 14 amino acids long. The CDR3, as DNA: TGTGCCAGCAGCTTGTCACTGGTCCAAGAGACCCAGTACTTC. Protein: CASSLSLVQETQYF.

The chain uses TRBV28 and TRBJ1-1, with D perhaps TRBD1 (5 bases). The CDR3 covers 15 residues. V lost 3 bases, J lost 5 bases, and 16 bases lay in between. Per the germline V gene, CDR1 is MDHEN and CDR2 is SYDVKM. The CDR3 loop reads CASSFPGESETEAFF. The CDR3 region has the DNA TGTGCCAGCAGTTTTCCGGGGGAGTCCGAGACTGAAGCTTTCTTT.

The chain recombines TRBV30 with TRBJ2-6; D possibly corresponds to TRBD1 (5 bases). CDR1 and CDR2 from the germline V gene are GTSNPN and SVGIG (reference sequence). V was trimmed by 0 bases and J by 2 bases, leaving 17 bases between them. The CDR3 spans 18 residues. The CDR3 protein is CAWSVARVRSPGANVLTF. CDR3 sequence (DNA): TGTGCCTGGAGTGTCGCCAGGGTGAGAAGCCCTGGGGCCAACGTCCTGACTTTC.

In nucleotides, the CDR3 is TGTGCCAGCAGCTTATGGGACAGGGCGAGTAATCAGCCCCAGCATTTT. This encodes CASSLWDRASNQPQHF. The chain recombines TRBV5-6 with TRBJ1-5; TRBD1 agrees at 9 bases. J gave up 4 bases and V 2 bases, and 7 bases lay outside the gene matches. The CDR3 runs 16 residues. Germline CDR1 is SGHDT and CDR2 is YYEEEE.

This CDR3 is CASSELRGTEAFF. The CDR3 DNA is TGCGCCAGCAGTGAGCTACGCGGCACTGAAGCTTTCTTT. The rearrangement joins TRBV10-1 to TRBJ1-1; D gene uncertain. The germline V and J ends were trimmed by 2 bases and 4 bases, with 8 bases remaining between them. This CDR3 has 13 amino acids. Germline-derived CDR1 and CDR2 are WNHNN and SYGVQD (reference sequence).

The J gene is TRBJ2-2, the V gene TRBV3-1 (or the pseudogene TRBV3-2), with D uncertain. The CDR3 contains 13 residues. Looked up from germline, CDR1 is LGHDT and CDR2 is YNNKEL (reference sequence). V lost 3 bases and J 6 bases, leaving 8 bases between the germline ends. CDR3 sequence reads: CASSQRLPGELFF. In DNA form, the CDR3 reads TGTGCCAGCAGCCAGAGACTTCCCGGGGAGCTGTTTTTT.

The V gene is TRBV30, the J gene TRBJ2-7, with TRBD2 matching 11 bases. V was pared by 5 bases and J by 0 bases, with 9 bases of the junction left unmatched. Germline V gives CDR1 GTSNPN, CDR2 SVGIG (reference sequence). The CDR3 loop spans 16 amino acids. The CDR3 region has the DNA TGTGCCTGGGACCATCCTAGCGGGGGGTTCTCCTACGAGCAGTACTTC. It codes for CAWDHPSGGFSYEQYF.

CDR3 DNA: TGCGCCAGCAGCCCCCTATTGAGGCTAGCGGCGAACACCGGGGAGCTGTTTTTT. This codes for CASSPLLRLAANTGELFF. This chain links TRBV5-1 with TRBJ2-2; 7 bases agree with TRBD2. CDR1 SGHRS and CDR2 YFSETQ come from the germline V gene. V lost 4 bases, J lost 0 bases, and 12 bases stayed unmatched. The CDR3 consists of 18 residues.

The V and J genes are TRBV19 and TRBJ1-5, with 8 nucleotides matching TRBD1. Germline trimming cut 1 base from V and 7 bases from J; bases unmatched to any gene: 9. The V gene's germline CDR1 is LNHDA and CDR2 SQIVND (reference sequence). The CDR3 is made up of 16 amino acids. CDR3 in amino acids: CASSIGAYRGKQPQHF. CDR3 DNA: TGTGCCAGTAGTATAGGGGCCTACAGGGGGAAGCAGCCCCAGCATTTT. Variable domain in full (rest from reference TRBV19 and TRBJ1-5): DGGITQSPKYLFRKEGQNVTLSCEQNLNHDAMYWYRQDPGQGLRLIYYSQIVNDFQKGDIAEGYSVSREKKESFPLTVTSAQKNPTAFYLCASSIGAYRGKQPQHFGDGTRLSIL.

The chain carries TRBV19 and TRBJ1-5; no clear D gene. V was trimmed by 2 bases and J by 6 bases, leaving 8 bases between them. The CDR3 covers 13 residues. Germline CDR1 LNHDA, CDR2 SQIVND (reference sequence). The CDR3 region is CASSIWAGQPQHF. Here the CDR3 DNA reads TGTGCCAGTAGTATATGGGCGGGTCAGCCCCAGCATTTT. Drawing the rest from reference TRBV19 and TRBJ1-5, the complete variable domain is DGGITQSPKYLFRKEGQNVTLSCEQNLNHDAMYWYRQDPGQGLRLIYYSQIVNDFQKGDIAEGYSVSREKKESFPLTVTSAQKNPTAFYLCASSIWAGQPQHFGDGTRLSIL.

The chain links TRBV10-1 to TRBJ2-3; tentatively, D is TRBD2 (5 bases). CDR3 size: 13 residues. The V and J ends lost 5 bases and 0 bases respectively, with 6 bases between them. Per germline, CDR1 WNHNN and CDR2 SYGVQD (reference sequence). The CDR3, as DNA: TGCGCCAGCAGTTGGACTAGCACAGATACGCAGTATTTT. This sequence encodes CASSWTSTDTQYF.

The genes are TRBV11-2 and TRBJ2-1, with D perhaps TRBD2 (7 bases). Trimming stripped 5 bases from V and 3 bases from J, with 23 bases between. This CDR3 contains 18 residues. Germline loops: CDR1 SGHAT, CDR2 FQNNGV. The CDR3 DNA follows: TGTGCCAGCAGCGCCAGGCGAAAGGAGGGGGGGGGCTACAATGAGCAGTTCTTC. The encoded protein is CASSARRKEGGGYNEQFF.

This clone was observed a handful of times. The rearrangement uses TRBV9 and TRBJ2-5; D is possibly TRBD2 (6 bases). The CDR3 runs to 16 residues. The germline CDR1 and CDR2 sequences are SGDLS and YYNGEE. V was clipped by 4 bases and J by 2 bases, with 18 bases between them. The CDR3 reads CASSRGMGGSQETQYF. CDR3 nucleotide sequence: TGTGCCAGCAGCCGCGGAATGGGGGGATCACAAGAGACCCAGTACTTC.

V is TRBV7-2 and J is TRBJ2-7, with 7 positions matching TRBD2. The CDR3 extends over 16 amino acids. Germline V gene data show CDR1 as SGHTA and CDR2 as FQGNSA. V was clipped by 3 bases and J by 2 bases; unmatched bases: 10. CDR3 region: CASSFRSGTTPYEQYF. DNA of the CDR3: TGTGCCAGCAGCTTCCGGTCCGGGACTACCCCCTACGAGCAGTACTTC.

The chain carries TRBV11-2 and TRBJ2-7; D gene uncertain. Germline CDR1 and CDR2: SGHAT and FQNNGV. Trimming removed 4 bases from V and 2 bases from J, with 9 bases in between. CDR3 length equals 13 residues. CDR3 protein: CASSSITPYEQYF. CDR3 DNA sequence: TGTGCCAGCAGCTCTATCACCCCCTACGAGCAGTACTTC.

The genes are TRBV7-6 and TRBJ1-5; TRBD1 matches 8 bases. CDR1 is SGHVS and CDR2 is FNYEAQ in the germline V gene. Germline trimming cut 1 base from V and 2 bases from J; bases unmatched to any gene: 1. The CDR3 covers 15 residues. The CDR3 nucleotides are TGTGCCAGCAGCTTAGAGGACAGGGGCAATCAGCCCCAGCATTTT. Residues: CASSLEDRGNQPQHF.

The gene calls are TRBV6-1 and TRBJ1-5, with D perhaps TRBD1 (6 bases). Looked up from germline, CDR1 is MNHNS and CDR2 is SASEGT. The CDR3 spans 14 residues. The ends were cut back, 0 bases at V and 6 bases at J, with 9 bases in the middle. The CDR3 here is CASSEAGGRQPQHF. For the CDR3, the DNA is TGTGCCAGCAGTGAAGCAGGGGGTCGTCAGCCCCAGCATTTT.

The CDR3 spells CASLLDRFDTGELFF. The CDR3 DNA sequence: TGCGCCAGCCTACTTGACAGGTTTGACACCGGGGAGCTGTTTTTT. The chain links TRBV5-1 to TRBJ2-2; the D gene is possibly TRBD1 (6 bases). Trimming took off 7 bases at V and 3 bases at J, with 16 bases between the two ends. The CDR3 has 15 amino acids. Germline V gene lookup returns CDR1 SGHRS and CDR2 YFSETQ.